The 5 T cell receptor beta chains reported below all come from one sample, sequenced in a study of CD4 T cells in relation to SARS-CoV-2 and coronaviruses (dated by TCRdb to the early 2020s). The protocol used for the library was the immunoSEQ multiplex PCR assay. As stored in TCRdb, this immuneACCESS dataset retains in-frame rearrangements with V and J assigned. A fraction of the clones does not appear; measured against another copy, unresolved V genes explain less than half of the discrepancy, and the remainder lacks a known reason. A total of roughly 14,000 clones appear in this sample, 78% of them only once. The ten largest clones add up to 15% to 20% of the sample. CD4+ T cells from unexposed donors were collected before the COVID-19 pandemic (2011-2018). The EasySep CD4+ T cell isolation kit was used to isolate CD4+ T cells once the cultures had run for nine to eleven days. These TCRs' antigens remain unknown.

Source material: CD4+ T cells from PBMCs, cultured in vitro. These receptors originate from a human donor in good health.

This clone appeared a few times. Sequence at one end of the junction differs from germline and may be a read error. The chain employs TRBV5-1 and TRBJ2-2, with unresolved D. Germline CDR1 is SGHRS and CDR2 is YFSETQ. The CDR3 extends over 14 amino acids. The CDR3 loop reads CASTLVTPGGELFF. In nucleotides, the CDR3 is TGCGCCAGCACCTTGGTGACTCCGGGCGGGGAGCTGTTTTTT.

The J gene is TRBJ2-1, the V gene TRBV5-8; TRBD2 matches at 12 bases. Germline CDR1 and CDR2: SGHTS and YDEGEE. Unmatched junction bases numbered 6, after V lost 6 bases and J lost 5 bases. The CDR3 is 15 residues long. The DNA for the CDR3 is TGTGCCAGCATACCGGGACTAGCGGGCGACAATGAGCAGTTCTTC. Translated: CASIPGLAGDNEQFF.

The CDR3 spells CASSSPGQGAHHYGYTF. The CDR3 DNA follows: TGTGCCAGCAGCTCACCGGGACAGGGGGCGCATCACTATGGCTACACCTTC. The rearrangement joins TRBV9 to TRBJ1-2, with 12 bases lining up with TRBD1. The trim removed 4 bases at V and 3 bases at J, leaving 10 bases unmatched. The CDR3 sequence is 17 residues long. Looked up from germline, CDR1 is SGDLS and CDR2 is YYNGEE.

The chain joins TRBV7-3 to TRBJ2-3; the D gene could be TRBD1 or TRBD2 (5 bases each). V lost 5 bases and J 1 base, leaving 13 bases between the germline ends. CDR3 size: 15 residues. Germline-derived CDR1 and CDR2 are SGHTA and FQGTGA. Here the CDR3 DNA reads TGTGCCAGCAGCCCTGCTCAGGGAGGCACAGATACGCAGTATTTT. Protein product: CASSPAQGGTDTQYF. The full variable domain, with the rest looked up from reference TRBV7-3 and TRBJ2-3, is GAGVSQTPSNKVTEKGKYVELRCDPISGHTALYWYRQSLGQGPEFLIYFQGTGAADDSGLPNDRFFAVRPEGSVSTLKIQRTERGDSAVYLCASSPAQGGTDTQYFGPGTRLTVL.

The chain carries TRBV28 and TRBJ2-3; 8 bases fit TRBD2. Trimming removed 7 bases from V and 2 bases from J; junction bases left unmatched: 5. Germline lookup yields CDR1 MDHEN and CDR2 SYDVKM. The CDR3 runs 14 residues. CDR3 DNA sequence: TGTGCCAGCAAGGTAGCGGGGCTCACAGATACGCAGTATTTT. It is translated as CASKVAGLTDTQYF. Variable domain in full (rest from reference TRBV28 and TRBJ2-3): DVKVTQSSRYLVKRTGEKVFLECVQDMDHENMFWYRQDPGLGLRLIYFSYDVKMKEKGDIPEGYSVSREKKERFSLILESASTNQTSMYLCASKVAGLTDTQYFGPGTRLTVL.